This TCR delta chain was sequenced during a study of Vδ1+ human thymocytes. Findings and limits, study-wide: Thymic TRG and TRD repertoires appeared highly polyclonal.

The template was reverse-transcribed extracted RNA. CDR3 amplicons came from multiplex PCR with pooled V-gene forward and constant-region reverse primers. TCRdb re-called clones from the multiplex PCR reads using CATT. The data show 45,000 to 75,000 delta-chain clones, about 16% seen once. This clone came up a few times. Its antigen is currently unknown. Germline V gene lookup returns CDR1 TSWWSYY and CDR2 QGS. J lost 0 bases, V lost 4 bases, and 35 bases had no gene match. The length of the CDR3 is 27 residues. V gene TRDV1 combines with J gene TRDJ1; 13 bases match TRDD3. Sequences were obtained from Vdelta1+ gamma-delta thymocytes from the thymus. Indicated subset: FACS-sorted CD3+ TCRalphabeta- TCRVdelta1+ TCRVdelta2- thymocytes. The sequence was collected from a girl under three years old who had congenital heart surgery. The DNA of the CDR3 is TGTGCTCTTGGGGTGAACCTTCTACGCGAGCGATTAACTGTACTGGGGGATACGCGCCTCTACACCGATAAACTCATCTTT. It yields the protein CALGVNLLRERLTVLGDTRLYTDKLIF.